The clone carrying this T cell receptor (beta chain) appeared a few times. Trimming stripped 5 bases from V and 2 bases from J, with 7 bases between. There are 13 residues in the CDR3. This specimen belongs to a study of blood T cell repertoires in COVID-19. Turning to the study itself: The United States, Italy and Spain were the sources of the acute and convalescent COVID-19 samples. T cells, B-cell-depleted T cells, or PBMCs supplied cDNA or gDNA.

Authors' analysis steps: Estimation of nucleated cell counts relied on the amplification of reference gene primers. The method was immunoSEQ multiplex PCR; TCRdb's version includes in-frame clones alone and lacks a portion of them. D and trimming come from the DNA, and the V and J calls and clone size come from that table. The sample has tens of thousands of clones; about 84% are singletons. V is TRBV12-3 or TRBV12-4 and J is TRBJ1-5; D unresolved. The specimen was peripheral blood. This sequence originates from a human donor in a cohort sampled during active COVID-19. The CDR3 is CASSSLGNQPQHF. CDR3 DNA sequence: TGTGCCAGCAGTAGCCTCGGCAATCAGCCCCAGCATTTT.